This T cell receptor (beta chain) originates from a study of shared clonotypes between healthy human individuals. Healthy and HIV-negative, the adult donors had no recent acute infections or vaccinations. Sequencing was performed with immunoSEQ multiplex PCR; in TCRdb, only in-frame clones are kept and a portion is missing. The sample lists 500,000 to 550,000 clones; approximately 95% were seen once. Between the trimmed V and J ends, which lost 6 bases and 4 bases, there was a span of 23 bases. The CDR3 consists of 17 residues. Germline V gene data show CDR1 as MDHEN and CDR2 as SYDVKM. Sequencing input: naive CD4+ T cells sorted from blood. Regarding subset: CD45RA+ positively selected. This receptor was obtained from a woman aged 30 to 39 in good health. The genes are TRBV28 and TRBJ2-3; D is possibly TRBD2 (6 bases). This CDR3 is CASRPIRLDKYADTQYF. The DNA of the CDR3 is TGTGCCAGCAGACCAATTCGACTAGATAAGTACGCAGATACGCAGTATTTT.